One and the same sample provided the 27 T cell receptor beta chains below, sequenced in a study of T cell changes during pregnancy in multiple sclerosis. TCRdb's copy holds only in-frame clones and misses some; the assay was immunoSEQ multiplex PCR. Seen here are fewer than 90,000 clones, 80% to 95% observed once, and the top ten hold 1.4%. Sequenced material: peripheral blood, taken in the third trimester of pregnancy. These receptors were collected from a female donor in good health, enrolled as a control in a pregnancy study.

The CDR3: CASSLAGLNGYTF. CDR3 DNA: TGTGCCAGCAGCTTGGCGGGGTTGAATGGCTACACCTTC. This chain links TRBV5-5 with TRBJ1-2; D gene ambiguous. The CDR3 is made up of 13 amino acids. Germline CDR1 is SGHKS and CDR2 is YYEKEE (reference sequence). The V and J ends lost 0 bases and 6 bases respectively, with 9 bases between them.

The CDR3 region is CASSPSRAGNQPQHF. CDR3 DNA: TGTGCCAGCAGCCCGTCGAGGGCGGGCAATCAGCCCCAGCATTTT. The gene calls are TRBV7-9 and TRBJ1-5; D not resolved. The CDR3 totals 15 residues. V was shortened by 5 bases and J by 2 bases, with 13 bases between the two germline ends. CDR1 and CDR2 from the germline V gene are SEHNR and FQNEAQ (reference sequence).

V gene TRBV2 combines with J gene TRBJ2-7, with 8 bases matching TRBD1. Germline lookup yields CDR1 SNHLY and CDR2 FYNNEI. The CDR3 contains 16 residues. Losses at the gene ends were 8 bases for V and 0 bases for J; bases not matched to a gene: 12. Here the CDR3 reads CASWRSETGDSYEQYF. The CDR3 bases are TGTGCCAGCTGGAGGTCCGAGACAGGGGACTCCTACGAGCAGTACTTC.

The DNA of the CDR3 is TGTGCCATTCGCGGACAGGGCGCTGAGCAGTTCTTC. Its translation: CAIRGQGAEQFF. J is TRBJ2-1 and V is TRBV10-3; TRBD1 aligns across 8 bases. The CDR3 length is 12 residues. Germline CDR1 and CDR2: ENHRY and SYGVKD. V dropped 9 bases and J dropped 9; count of bases not matched to a gene: 7.

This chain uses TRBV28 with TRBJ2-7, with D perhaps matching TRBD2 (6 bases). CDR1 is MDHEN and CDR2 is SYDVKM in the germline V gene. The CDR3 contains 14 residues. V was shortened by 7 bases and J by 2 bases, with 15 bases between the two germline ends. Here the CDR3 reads CASTQAGSTYEQYF. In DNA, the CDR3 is TGTGCCAGCACCCAAGCGGGCTCAACCTACGAGCAGTACTTC.

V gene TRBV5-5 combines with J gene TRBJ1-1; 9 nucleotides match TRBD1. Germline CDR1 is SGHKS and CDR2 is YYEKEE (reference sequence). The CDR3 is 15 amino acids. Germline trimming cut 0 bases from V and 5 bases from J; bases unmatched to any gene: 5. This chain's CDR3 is CASSLGGQGRTEAFF. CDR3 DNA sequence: TGTGCCAGCAGCTTGGGGGGACAGGGACGTACTGAAGCTTTCTTT.

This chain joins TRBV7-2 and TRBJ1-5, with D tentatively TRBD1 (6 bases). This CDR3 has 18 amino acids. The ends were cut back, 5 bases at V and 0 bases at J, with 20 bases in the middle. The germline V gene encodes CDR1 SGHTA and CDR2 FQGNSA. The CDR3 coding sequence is TGTGCCAGCAGCGTACCTAGGGGGAGCGCGAATAGCAATCAGCCCCAGCATTTT. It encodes CASSVPRGSANSNQPQHF. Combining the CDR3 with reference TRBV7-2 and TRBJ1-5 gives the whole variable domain GAGVSQSPSNKVTEKGKDVELRCDPISGHTALYWYRQSLGQGLEFLIYFQGNSAPDKSGLPSDRFSAERTGGSVSTLTIQRTQQEDSAVYLCASSVPRGSANSNQPQHFGDGTRLSIL.

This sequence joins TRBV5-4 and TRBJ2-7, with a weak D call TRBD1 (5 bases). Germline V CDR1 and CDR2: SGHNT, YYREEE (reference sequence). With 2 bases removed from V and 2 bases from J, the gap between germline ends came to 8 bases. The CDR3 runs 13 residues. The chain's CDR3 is CASSLKGTYEQYF. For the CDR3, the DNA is TGTGCCAGCAGCTTAAAGGGGACCTACGAGCAGTACTTC.

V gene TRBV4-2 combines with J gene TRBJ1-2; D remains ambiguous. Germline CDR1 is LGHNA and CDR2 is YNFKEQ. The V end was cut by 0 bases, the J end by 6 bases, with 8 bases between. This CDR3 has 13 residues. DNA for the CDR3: TGTGCCAGCAGCCAAGAATTCGGGGATGGCTACACCTTC. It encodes CASSQEFGDGYTF.

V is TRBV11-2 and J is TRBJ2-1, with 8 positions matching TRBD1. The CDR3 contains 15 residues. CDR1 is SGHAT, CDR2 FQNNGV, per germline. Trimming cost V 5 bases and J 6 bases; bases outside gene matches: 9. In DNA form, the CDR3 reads TGTGCCAGCAGCCCAGGGGGCGGCCTGGGCAATGAGCAGTTCTTC. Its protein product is CASSPGGGLGNEQFF.

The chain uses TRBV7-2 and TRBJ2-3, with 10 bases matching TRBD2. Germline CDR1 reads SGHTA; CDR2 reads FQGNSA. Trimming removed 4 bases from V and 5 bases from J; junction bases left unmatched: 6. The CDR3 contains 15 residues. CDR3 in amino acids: CASSSSGRGRDTQYF. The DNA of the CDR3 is TGTGCCAGCAGCTCTAGCGGGAGAGGGCGAGATACGCAGTATTTT.

The CDR3 sequence is CASSEGGLGAGELFF. The DNA for the CDR3 is TGTGCCAGCAGTGAAGGGGGGCTAGGTGCCGGGGAGCTGTTTTTT. This sequence joins TRBV2 and TRBJ2-2; a weak D match, TRBD1 (6 bases). The V end lost 1 base, the J end lost 6 bases, and 12 bases lay between the germline ends. CDR1 and CDR2 from the germline V gene are SNHLY and FYNNEI. The CDR3 covers 15 residues. Supplemented by reference TRBV2 and TRBJ2-2, the full variable domain reads EPEVTQTPSHQVTQMGQEVILRCVPISNHLYFYWYRQILGQKVEFLVSFYNNEISEKSEIFDDQFSVERPDGSNFTLKIRSTKLEDSAMYFCASSEGGLGAGELFFGEGSRLTVL.

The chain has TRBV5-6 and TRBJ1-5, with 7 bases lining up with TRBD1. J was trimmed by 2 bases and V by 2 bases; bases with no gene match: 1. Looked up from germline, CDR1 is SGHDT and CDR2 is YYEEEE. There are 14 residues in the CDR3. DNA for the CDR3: TGTGCCAGCAGCTTAACAGGGGGCAATCAGCCCCAGCATTTT. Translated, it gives CASSLTGGNQPQHF.

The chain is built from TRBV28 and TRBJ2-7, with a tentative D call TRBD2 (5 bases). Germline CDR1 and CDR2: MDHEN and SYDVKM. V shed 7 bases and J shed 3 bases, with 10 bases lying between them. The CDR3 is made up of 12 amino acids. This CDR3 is CASTRGGYEQYF. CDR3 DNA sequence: TGTGCCAGCACCCGGGGTGGCTACGAGCAGTACTTC.

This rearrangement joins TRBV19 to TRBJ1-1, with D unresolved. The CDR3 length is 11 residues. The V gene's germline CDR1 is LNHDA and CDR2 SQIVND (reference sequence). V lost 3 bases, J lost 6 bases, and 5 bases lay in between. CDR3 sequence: CASSMQSEAFF. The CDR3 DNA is TGTGCCAGTAGTATGCAGTCTGAAGCTTTCTTT.

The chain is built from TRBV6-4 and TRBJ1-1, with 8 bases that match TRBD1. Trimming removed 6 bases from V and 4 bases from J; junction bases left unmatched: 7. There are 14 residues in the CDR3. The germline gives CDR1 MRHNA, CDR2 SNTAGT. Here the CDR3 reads CASSLGTGGTEAFF. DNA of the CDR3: TGTGCCAGCAGCCTCGGGACAGGAGGCACTGAAGCTTTCTTT.

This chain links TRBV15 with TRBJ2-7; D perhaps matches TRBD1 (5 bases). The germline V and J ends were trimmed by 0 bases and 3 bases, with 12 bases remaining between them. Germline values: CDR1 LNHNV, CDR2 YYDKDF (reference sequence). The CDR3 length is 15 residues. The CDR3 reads CATSRDLDSYYEQYF. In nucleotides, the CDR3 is TGTGCCACCAGCAGAGATCTCGACAGCTACTACGAGCAGTACTTC.

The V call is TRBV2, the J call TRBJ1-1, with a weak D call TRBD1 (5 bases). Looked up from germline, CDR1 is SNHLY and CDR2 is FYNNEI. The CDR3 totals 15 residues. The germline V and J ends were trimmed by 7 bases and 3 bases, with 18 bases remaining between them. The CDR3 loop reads CASIPGLGGYTEAFF. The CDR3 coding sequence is TGTGCCAGCATTCCCGGGCTGGGGGGGTACACTGAAGCTTTCTTT.

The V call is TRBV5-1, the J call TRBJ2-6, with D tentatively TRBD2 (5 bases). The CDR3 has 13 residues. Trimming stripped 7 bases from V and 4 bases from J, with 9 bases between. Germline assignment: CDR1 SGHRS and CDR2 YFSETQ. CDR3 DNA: TGCGCCAGCCGGGGTTCAGGGGCCAACGTCCTGACTTTC. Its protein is CASRGSGANVLTF.

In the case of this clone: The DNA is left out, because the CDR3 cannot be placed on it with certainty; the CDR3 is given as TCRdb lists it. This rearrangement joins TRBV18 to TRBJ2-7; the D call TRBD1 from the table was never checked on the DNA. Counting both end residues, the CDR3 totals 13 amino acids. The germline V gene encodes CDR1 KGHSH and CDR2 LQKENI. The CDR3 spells CASSQSSFGQGNF.

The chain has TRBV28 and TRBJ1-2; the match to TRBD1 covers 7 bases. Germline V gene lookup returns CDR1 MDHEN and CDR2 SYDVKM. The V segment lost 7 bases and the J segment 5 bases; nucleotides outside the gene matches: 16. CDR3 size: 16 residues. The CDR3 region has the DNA TGTGCCAGCAAGGAGGGGGCATTAGGGACCTTATATGGCTACACCTTC. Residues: CASKEGALGTLYGYTF.

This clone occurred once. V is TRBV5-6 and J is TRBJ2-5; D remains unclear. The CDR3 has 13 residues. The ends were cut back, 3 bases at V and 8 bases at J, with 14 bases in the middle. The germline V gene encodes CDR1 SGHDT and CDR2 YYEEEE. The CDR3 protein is CASSSRTSKTQYF. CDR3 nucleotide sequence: TGTGCCAGCAGCTCCCGCACTTCAAAAACCCAGTACTTC.

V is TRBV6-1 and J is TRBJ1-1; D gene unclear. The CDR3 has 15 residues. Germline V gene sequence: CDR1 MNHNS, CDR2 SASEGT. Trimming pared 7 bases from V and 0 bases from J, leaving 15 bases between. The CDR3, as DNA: TGTGCCAGCATGGAAAGCGAGAGAATGAACACTGAAGCTTTCTTT. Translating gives CASMESERMNTEAFF.

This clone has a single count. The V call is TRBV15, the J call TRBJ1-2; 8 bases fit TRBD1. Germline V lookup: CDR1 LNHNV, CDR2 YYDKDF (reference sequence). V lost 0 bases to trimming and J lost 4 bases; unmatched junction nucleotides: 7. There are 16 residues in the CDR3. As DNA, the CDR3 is TGTGCCACCAGCAGAGATACGACAGGGGTCCTCTATGGCTACACCTTC. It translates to CATSRDTTGVLYGYTF.

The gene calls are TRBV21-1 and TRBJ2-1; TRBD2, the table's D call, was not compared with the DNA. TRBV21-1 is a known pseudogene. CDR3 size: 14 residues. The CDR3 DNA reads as TGTGCCAGCTCCCCTAGCGGGAGTTACAATGAGCAGTTCTTC. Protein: CASSPSGSYNEQFF.

DNA for the CDR3: TGTGCCAGCAGTGCCCGGGACAGGGGGCGGGAAAACAATGAGCAGTTCTTC. This encodes CASSARDRGRENNEQFF. This chain joins TRBV6-1 and TRBJ2-1; 12 nucleotides align to TRBD1. CDR3 length: 17 amino acids. The V and J ends lost 4 bases and 5 bases, in that order; junction bases with no gene match: 9. CDR1 and CDR2 from the germline V gene are MNHNS and SASEGT.

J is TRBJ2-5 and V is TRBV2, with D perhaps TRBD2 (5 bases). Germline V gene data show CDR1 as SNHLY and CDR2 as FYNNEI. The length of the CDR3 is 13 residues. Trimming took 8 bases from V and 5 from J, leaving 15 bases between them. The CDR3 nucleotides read TGTGCCAGCGCAACCTACTTAGCGGAGACCCAGTACTTC. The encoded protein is CASATYLAETQYF.